This record covers a single T cell receptor beta chain. This sample was included in a study of blood T cell repertoires in COVID-19. Study-level background: Sites across the United States, Italy and Spain contributed samples from acute and convalescent COVID-19.

TCRdb's copy holds only in-frame clones and misses some; the assay was immunoSEQ multiplex PCR. The table has approximately 49,000 clones, 88% seen once. The germline V gene has CDR1 LNHDA and CDR2 SQIVND (reference sequence). Trimming removed 6 bases from V and 7 bases from J; junction bases left unmatched: 6. The CDR3 extends over 14 amino acids. The clonotype comes from a man in his forties or fifties with active COVID-19. What was sequenced was peripheral blood. The chain has TRBV19 and TRBJ2-1, with 10 bases that match TRBD2. CDR3: CASSHLAGVNEQFF. In DNA, the CDR3 is TGTGCCAGTAGCCACCTAGCGGGAGTAAATGAGCAGTTCTTC.